Below are 8 T cell receptor beta chains sequenced from a single sample in a study of tumor-infiltrating lymphocytes in primary liver carcinoma. The study co-extracted DNA and RNA from 20-30 mg of unsorted bulk tissue. TCR beta cDNA was reverse-transcribed from around 0.55 ug of total RNA. The reaction used a constant-region primer and ProtoScript II reverse transcriptase. It was through three nested multiplex PCR rounds of slightly modified ARM-PCR that TCR beta libraries arose. TRBV1-TRBV30 forward and Cbeta reverse primers drove the first two roughly 10-cycle rounds. TCRdb passed the multiplex PCR reads through MiXCR, listing each CDR3 protein once. The sample includes fewer than 200,000 distinct CDR3 sequences, around 85% of them seen just once. The sample taken for sequencing was tumor tissue from primary liver carcinoma. These receptors came from a man between 35 and 55 years old with primary liver carcinoma and hepatitis B virus infection.

Worth noting for this clonotype: The junction differs from germline at one of its ends, possibly a read error. J is TRBJ1-6 and V is TRBV6-5; no clear D gene. The CDR3 totals 14 residues. The germline gives CDR1 MNHEY, CDR2 SVGAGI. The CDR3 region has the DNA TGTGCCAGCGCAGGCGGCGGCGGTGGCTCACCCCCCCACTTT. Its translation: CASAGGGGGSPPHF.

This clonotype was seen ten or more times. The chain has TRBV5-8 and TRBJ1-5; the match to TRBD1 covers 11 bases. CDR3 length equals 16 residues. CDR1 is SGHTS, CDR2 YDEGEE, per germline. The ends lost 5 bases at V and 5 bases at J; junction bases unmatched: 9. CDR3 sequence reads: CASSRWDRGADQPQHF. The CDR3 nucleotides are TGTGCCAGCAGTAGATGGGACAGGGGGGCGGATCAGCCCCAGCATTTT. Full variable domain (rest looked up from reference TRBV5-8 and TRBJ1-5): EAGVTQSPTHLIKTRGQQATLRCSPISGHTSVYWYQQALGLGLQFLLWYDEGEERNRGNFPPRFSGRQFPNYSSELNVNALELEDSALYLCASSRWDRGADQPQHFGDGTRLSIL.

To note about this clonotype: An end of the junction differs from the germline gene, which may be a read error. This chain links TRBV11-2 with TRBJ2-7, with TRBD1 as a possible D gene (6 bases). The CDR3 contains 15 residues. CDR1 and CDR2 from the germline V gene are SGHAT and FQNNGV. CDR3 sequence reads: CASSLRWAGDNEQYF. The CDR3 DNA follows: TGTGCTAGCAGCTTACGATGGGCAGGGGATAACGAGCAGTACTTC.

The rearrangement joins TRBV6-2 or TRBV6-3 to TRBJ1-1; D gene ambiguous. This CDR3 is 11 amino acids long. Germline CDR1 reads MNHEY; CDR2 reads SVGEGT. V gave up 6 bases and J gave up 11 bases, with 13 bases separating them. The CDR3 DNA reads as TGTGCCAGCAGCTCGATAGGGCCGGCTTTCTTT. This translates into CASSSIGPAFF.

A single count supports this clonotype. Just one base apart from a much larger clone, this may be a read error. The chain has TRBV28 and TRBJ2-7; no clear D. The germline CDR1 and CDR2 sequences are MDHEN and SYDVKM. V shed 2 bases and J shed 3 bases, with 14 bases lying between them. The CDR3 length is 15 residues. The CDR3 spells CASSLPSVNHYEQYF. DNA for the CDR3: TGTGCCAGCAGTTTACCCAGCGTAAACCACTACGAGCAGTACTTC.

As regards this clonotype: The CDR3 ends on some other residue instead of the conserved phenylalanine or tryptophan, so this is likely a read error. The V call is TRBV29-1, the J call TRBJ2-5; TRBD2 aligns across 12 bases. Trimming cost V 7 bases and J 4 bases; bases outside gene matches: 13. The V gene's germline CDR1 is SQVTM and CDR2 ANQGSEA. The CDR3 sequence is 16 residues long. CDR3: CSACTTPGLAGETQYI. The DNA of the CDR3 is TGCAGCGCCTGCACGACTCCGGGACTAGCGGGAGAGACCCAGTACATC.

About this clonotype itself: The junction shows a germline mismatch at one end, possibly a read error. The chain links TRBV5-5 to TRBJ2-6, with D perhaps TRBD1 (5 bases). The CDR3 extends over 17 amino acids. CDR1 and CDR2 (germline): SGHKS, YYEKEE (reference sequence). In DNA form, the CDR3 reads TGTGCCAGCAGCTTGCTTCCTCCCAACTCTGGGGCCAATGTCCTGACTTTC. It encodes CASSLLPPNSGANVLTF.

Worth noting for this clonotype: This CDR3 fails to terminate in the conserved phenylalanine or tryptophan, so it likely reflects a read error. This chain joins TRBV29-1 and TRBJ2-5; D gene uncertain. Per germline, CDR1 SQVTM and CDR2 ANQGSEA. There are 13 residues in the CDR3. V dropped 6 bases and J dropped 5 bases, with 16 bases sitting between them. CDR3 bases: TGCAGCGTGGTCGGCCCCAGGTCCGAGACCCAGTACTTA. As protein: CSVVGPRSETQYL.